This T cell receptor (beta chain) is drawn from a study of T cells in Graves' hyperthyroidism and ophthalmopathy. The V and J ends lost 5 bases and 6 bases respectively, with 11 bases between them. The CDR3 extends over 12 amino acids. Germline loops: CDR1 MNHEY, CDR2 SVGAGI. Concerning this clonotype itself: Its antigen is currently unknown.

RNA transcripts gave rise to amplified TCR beta CDR3 regions. HTBI primers were used for first-round RT-PCR of the TCR CDR3. In TCRdb, the multiplex PCR reads were re-called with MiXCR into one record per CDR3 protein. The sample lists approximately 870,000 distinct CDR3 sequences, around 38% occurring once. General study results and limits: Peripheral blood also featured most of the thyroid clonotypes expanded above 0.001. Ophthalmopathy, which appeared later, was predicted by the model a median around 6.5 months before onset.

The hyperthyroidism was newly diagnosed and had lasted under 2 months; the patients were aged 18 to 65. Pregnant or lactating patients were excluded, as were those with uncontrolled infection or other autoimmune disease. The TCR sequence derives from a young man with Graves' hyperthyroidism. Sample: blood. This chain connects TRBV6-5 to TRBJ2-7; D not certain. Here the CDR3 reads CASSEGFGEQYF. The CDR3, as DNA: TGTGCCAGCAGTGAAGGGTTCGGCGAGCAGTACTTC.